The TCR beta chain under discussion was sequenced for a study of T-cell reconstitution after alpha-beta-depleted transplantation in children. CDR1 is SQVTM and CDR2 is ANQGSEA in the germline V gene. This CDR3 contains 13 residues. After removal of 3 bases from V and 5 bases from J, the junction contained 4 bases not matched to a gene. For TCRbeta, the library was prepared with unique molecular identifiers. Using its own MiXCR run on the PCR reads, TCRdb lists one record per CDR3 protein. The sample lists around 680,000 distinct CDR3 sequences; approximately 15% were seen once. This clonotype turned up a few times.

The TCR sequence derives from a human donor who donated a stem cell graft to a child with acute myeloid leukemia. The gene calls are TRBV29-1 and TRBJ1-5; 7 bases fit TRBD1. The sample consisted of PBMCs from the stem cell graft donor, taken from the stem cell graft. The CDR3 DNA follows: TGCAGCGTTGAGAGGGGGCGAGATCAGCCCCAGCATTTT. Protein: CSVERGRDQPQHF. Drawing the rest from reference TRBV29-1 and TRBJ1-5, the complete variable domain is SAVISQKPSRDICQRGTSLTIQCQVDSQVTMMFWYRQQPGQSLTLIATANQGSEATYESGFVIDKFPISRPNLTFSTLTVSNMSPEDSSIYLCSVERGRDQPQHFGDGTRLSIL.